Following are 9 T cell receptor beta chains from one sample sequenced in a study of CD8+ T cells in alopecia areata. cDNA reverse transcribed from extracted RNA served as the sequencing template. Sequenced by immunoSEQ multiplex PCR; TCRdb stores in-frame clones only, minus some. Found here are roughly 5,100 clones, more than 85% of them singletons; the top ten hold 15% to 20%. Treatment meaning: oral pan-JAK inhibitor, 5-10 mg twice daily. In alopecia areata patients, both lesional scalp punch biopsies and peripheral blood were collected. This material consisted of skin, taken at week 4, from a patient treated with tofacitinib. The receptor set was obtained from a human donor with alopecia areata.

The rearrangement joins TRBV29-1 to TRBJ2-5; TRBD1 is a possible D gene (6 bases). The CDR3 runs to 12 residues. The germline V and J ends were trimmed by 7 bases and 2 bases, with 11 bases remaining between them. Germline V gene sequence: CDR1 SQVTM, CDR2 ANQGSEA. Written as DNA, the CDR3 is TGCAGCGCCTTACAGGGACAAGAGACCCAGTACTTC. Translation gives CSALQGQETQYF.

V gene TRBV29-1 combines with J gene TRBJ1-1; D unresolved. V lost 6 bases and J lost 1, with 18 bases in between. This CDR3 contains 15 residues. Germline V CDR1 and CDR2: SQVTM, ANQGSEA. The CDR3 coding sequence is TGCAGCGTGGGTGGTCCCGGGTTTCCGAACACTGAAGCTTTCTTT. This gives the protein CSVGGPGFPNTEAFF.

V is TRBV27 and J is TRBJ1-1; no definite D call. V shed 7 bases and J shed 0 bases, with 12 bases lying between them. The CDR3 covers 14 residues. Germline loops: CDR1 MNHEY, CDR2 SMNVEV (reference sequence). The CDR3 sequence is CASTRNSMNTEAFF. The CDR3, as DNA: TGTGCCAGCACCCGGAATTCCATGAACACTGAAGCTTTCTTT.

The CDR3 DNA is TGTGCCAGCAGCTTAATACAGGGGGCAACCGGGGAGCTGTTTTTT. Amino acids: CASSLIQGATGELFF. This chain links TRBV11-2 with TRBJ2-2, with 9 bases that match TRBD1. CDR1 and CDR2 from the germline V gene are SGHAT and FQNNGV. The CDR3 loop spans 15 amino acids. V was pared by 2 bases and J by 5 bases, with 3 bases of the junction left unmatched.

The chain combines TRBV7-2 with TRBJ2-5; D may be TRBD2 (5 bases). The closer fit of TRBJ2-7 to the DNA end suggests the J call may be wrong. This CDR3 is 13 amino acids long. Germline V gene data show CDR1 as SGHTA and CDR2 as FQGNSA. This CDR3 reads CASSASPAYEQYF. The CDR3 bases are TGTGCCAGCAGCGCTAGCCCGGCCTACGAGCAGTACTTC.

The chain has TRBV7-2 and TRBJ2-7; maybe TRBD1 (5 bases). This CDR3 comprises 15 residues. Deletions cut 5 bases from V and 1 base from J, with 15 bases between. Germline assignment: CDR1 SGHTA and CDR2 FQGNSA. CDR3 in DNA: TGTGCCAGCAGCACCCCAGGGTTTTATTCCTACGAGCAGTACTTC. It specifies CASSTPGFYSYEQYF. The full variable domain, in which reference TRBV7-2 and TRBJ2-7 provide the parts outside the CDR3, is GAGVSQSPSNKVTEKGKDVELRCDPISGHTALYWYRQSLGQGLEFLIYFQGNSAPDKSGLPSDRFSAERTGGSVSTLTIQRTQQEDSAVYLCASSTPGFYSYEQYFGPGTRLTVT.

The chain couples TRBV7-2 to TRBJ2-7, with 7 bases that match TRBD2. The trim removed 5 bases at V and 3 bases at J, leaving 10 bases unmatched. The CDR3 loop spans 15 amino acids. Germline V gene sequence: CDR1 SGHTA, CDR2 FQGNSA. The CDR3 is CASSPTLGGGYEQYF. The DNA of the CDR3 is TGTGCCAGCAGCCCGACACTGGGCGGGGGCTACGAGCAGTACTTC.

The gene calls are TRBV11-3 and TRBJ1-2, with D tentatively TRBD1 (6 bases). The CDR3 is 15 residues long. The germline V gene encodes CDR1 SGHNT and CDR2 YENEEA. V lost 5 bases to trimming and J lost 0 bases, with 13 bases between them. DNA of the CDR3: TGTGCCAGCAGCCCCACGGGACACCCTAACTATGGCTACACCTTC. It is translated as CASSPTGHPNYGYTF.

The rearrangement uses TRBV6-1 and TRBJ2-3; D not certain. V was cut by 2 bases and J by 0 bases, with 6 bases left in between. This CDR3 contains 14 residues. Germline CDR1 MNHNS, CDR2 SASEGT. The CDR3 nucleotides are TGTGCCAGCAGTGAACATGACAGCACAGATACGCAGTATTTT. Translation: CASSEHDSTDTQYF.